The present T cell receptor (beta chain) was sequenced within a study of regulatory T cells in long-lasting Graves disease (dated by TCRdb to the early 2020s). In terms of the full investigation: Patients with newly diagnosed Graves' disease had been on antithyroid drugs for under 3 months. A total of roughly 33 samples underwent TCR sequencing: some 13 from persistent and roughly 20 from newly diagnosed Graves' disease patients. Patients with persistent Graves' disease were compared with patients with newly diagnosed Graves' disease using TCR sequencing and RNA sequencing of peripheral blood. The study was registered as a clinical trial and conducted in China. On the study overall, not on this receptor specifically: Lower TCR Shannon entropy and fewer highly expanded clones were observed in persistent Graves' disease patients than in newly diagnosed patients, which suggested clonal expansion. As a limitation, the authors acknowledged that the small sample size may reduce accuracy. Patients with persistent disease shared more public clonotypes (around 3,000) than newly diagnosed patients did (about 970). Peripheral blood alone was examined, since thyroid tissue, which constituted the primary lesion, could not be accessed. Sequencing and analysis were restricted to the TCR beta chain. Persistent disease showed preferential use of TRBV28, TRBJ1-2 and TRBJ2-5, whereas newly diagnosed disease favored TRBV20-1 and TRBJ2-1.

As encoded in the germline V gene, CDR1 is SNHLY while CDR2 is FYNNEI. There are 14 amino acids in the CDR3, from cysteine to phenylalanine inclusive. The read is trimmed to its CDR3 DNA, 42 bases read in frame from base 1. The protocol used for the library was multiplex PCR. Sequenced using an Illumina HiSeq 4000. TCR beta libraries were built with iRepertoire HTBI primers and Arm-PCR amplification of CDR3 regions. Before sequencing, the PCR products went through gel purification. As for the original processing: Gene usage analysis of CDR3 amino acid clonotypes used the approximately 62 TRBV and about 14 TRBJ segments found across samples. Filtered high-quality paired reads were merged into contigs using COPE and FqMerger. BLAST was used to align contigs to IMGT TRBV, TRBD and TRBJ reference genes, and CDR3 was defined according to IMGT. Any clonotype with a frequency above 0.1% was classified as a highly expanded clone. Shannon entropy served as the measure of repertoire diversity, while the Gini coefficient captured V-J evenness. A clonotype found in more than one individual was treated as public. TCRdb redid the processing of the public reads, applying fastp at Q25 and MiXCR, and retained in-frame beta chains. Merged by CDR3 protein, the rows form single entries marked with the most common genes and DNA. The authors' filters were not applied to this entry. The table for this sample lists 500,000 or so distinct CDR3 sequences; 13% to 15% of them were counted only once. The top ten clones comprise roughly 15% of the sample.

This sample's time point label indicates: newly diagnosed GD, antithyroid drugs for less than 3 months. RNA was extracted from PBMCs in TRIzol for both TCR sequencing and RNA sequencing. The diagnosis of Graves' disease was made according to American Thyroid Association guidelines. Patients for the study were recruited at an endocrinology department in Xi'an, China. From each patient, around 9.3 milliliters of peripheral blood was collected into an EDTA anticoagulant tube. Ficoll Paque Plus density gradient separation was used to isolate PBMCs, and no further T cell sorting was performed. An Agilent 2100 Bioanalyzer and agarose gel were used to check RNA quality, and a NanoDrop 2000 was used to measure RNA concentration. For this clonotype: The clone's antigen remains unknown. A clone one base away is much larger, so this may be a read error.

The same data also went into a second study, on T cells in Graves' hyperthyroidism and ophthalmopathy. The second study also describes: Stable Graves' hyperthyroidism was defined as the absence of progression to ophthalmopathy over 18 months of follow-up. Hyperthyroidism patients were aged 18 to 65 years and newly diagnosed, with disease duration of less than 2 months. The study excluded patients with uncontrolled infections, other autoimmune diseases, pregnancy or lactation. Diagnoses were based on clinical symptoms, serum thyroxine and TRAb, thyroid ultrasound and orbital computed tomography. For the first round of RT-PCR on the TCR CDR3, the HTBI primer set was used together with the Qiagen OneStep RT-PCR kit. Blood samples also contained most of the expanded thyroid clonotypes (frequency above 0.001), which suggests that blood repertoires may reflect thyroid immune responses. A 13 V-J signature model separated ophthalmopathy from stable hyperthyroidism, with 87.88% sensitivity and roughly 84% specificity in cross-validation and 80%/75% in testing. During validation, the model predicted progression to ophthalmopathy a median of roughly 7.1 months ahead of onset, with roughly 65% sensitivity and 72% to 80% specificity. TCR V-J signatures able to tell the groups apart were searched for in a discovery cohort of 100 patients, of whom more than 40 had Graves' ophthalmopathy and 57 had stable Graves' hyperthyroidism. Whether ophthalmopathy could be predicted prospectively was tested in an independent validation cohort made up of 18 to 20 hyperthyroidism patients plus 17 patients who later progressed to ophthalmopathy. The approximately 100 discovery patients were divided at random into training and test sets in a 7:3 ratio. In addition, the study compared T-cell repertoires in thyroid tissue and in blood from roughly 6 Graves' hyperthyroidism patients. After blood sampling, hyperthyroidism patients were treated with methimazole at a starting dose of 30 mg daily, and ophthalmopathy patients were treated with high-dose intravenous methylprednisolone. Libraries were constructed in a second round of multiplex PCR, after which size selection and purification were carried out. Libraries were sequenced paired-end with 100 bp reads on an Illumina HiSeq2000. SOAPnuke was used to process the raw data, throwing out any read that contained adapters or uncalled bases, had a mean Phred below 15, or lacked an exact constant-primer or identifier match. COPE v1.2.5 was used to merge the high-quality paired reads, and each unique nucleotide sequence was defined as a clonotype. MiTCR v1.1 was used to align the clonotypes against IMGT TRBV, TRBD and TRBJ reference segments. Analysis was restricted to V-J combinations with a frequency above 0.0001, which covered 99.2% of repertoires. The TCS score was defined as the ratio of F50 (clonal expansion) to E x V (chaos), calculated using BLOSUM62-based TCRdist between CDR3 peptides within each V-J. Welch's t-statistics and random forest reduced 514 V-J features to roughly 13, which were used in a naive Bayes classifier (R e1071). Sample size was not statistically predetermined, and blinding of investigators to group allocation was not performed. The paper reports TCR Vbeta CDR3 sequencing of about 140 peripheral blood samples: approximately 43 ophthalmopathy, over 70 hyperthyroidism and around 17 progressor patients.

Here the sequenced sample was peripheral blood mononuclear cells (PBMCs), taken at new diagnosis, from a patient treated with antithyroid drugs. The chain is made from TRBV2 and TRBJ1-1; TRBD1 might be the D gene, on 5 matching bases. This TCR was recovered from a woman between 45 and 65 years old with Graves disease. Donor details come from another sample of the same person, matched by shared clones. The DNA sequence is as follows: TGTGTCAGCAGTGAACACATCGAGGGGACTGAAGCTTTCTTT. Its product reads: CVSSEHIEGTEAFF.